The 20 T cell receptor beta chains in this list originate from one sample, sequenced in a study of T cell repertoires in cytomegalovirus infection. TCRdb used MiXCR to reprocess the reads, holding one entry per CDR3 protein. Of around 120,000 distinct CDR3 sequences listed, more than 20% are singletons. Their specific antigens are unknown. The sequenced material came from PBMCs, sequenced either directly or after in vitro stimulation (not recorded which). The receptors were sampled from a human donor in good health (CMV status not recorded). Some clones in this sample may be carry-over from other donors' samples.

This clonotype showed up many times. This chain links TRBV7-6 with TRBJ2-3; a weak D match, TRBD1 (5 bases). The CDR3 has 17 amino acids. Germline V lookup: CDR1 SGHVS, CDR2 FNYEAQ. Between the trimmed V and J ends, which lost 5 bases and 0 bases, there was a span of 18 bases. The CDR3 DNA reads TGTGCCAGCAGCCCTATCGACAGTATTACTAGCACAGATACGCAGTATTTT. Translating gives CASSPIDSITSTDTQYF.

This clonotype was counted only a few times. Here the CDR3 reads CASSLRFGVDSYEQYF. CDR3 nucleotides: TGTGCCAGCAGTTTAAGGTTCGGGGTAGATTCCTACGAGCAGTACTTC. The V gene is TRBV28, the J gene TRBJ2-7, with TRBD2 as a possible D gene (5 bases). Germline CDR1 is MDHEN and CDR2 is SYDVKM. The CDR3 contains 16 residues. The V end was cut by 2 bases, the J end by 1 base, with 15 bases between.

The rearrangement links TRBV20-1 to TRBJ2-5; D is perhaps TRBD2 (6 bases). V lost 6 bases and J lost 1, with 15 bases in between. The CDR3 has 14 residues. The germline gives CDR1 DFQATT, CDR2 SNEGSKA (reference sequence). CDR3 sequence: CSAALVGGQETQYF. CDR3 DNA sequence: TGCAGTGCCGCCCTCGTGGGGGGCCAAGAGACCCAGTACTTC.

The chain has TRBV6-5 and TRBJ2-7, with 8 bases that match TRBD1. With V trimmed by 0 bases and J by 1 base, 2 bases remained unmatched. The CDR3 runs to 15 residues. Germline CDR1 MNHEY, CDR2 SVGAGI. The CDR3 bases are TGTGCCAGCAGTTACTCCGGGACAGGTTCCTACGAGCAGTACTTC. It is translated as CASSYSGTGSYEQYF.

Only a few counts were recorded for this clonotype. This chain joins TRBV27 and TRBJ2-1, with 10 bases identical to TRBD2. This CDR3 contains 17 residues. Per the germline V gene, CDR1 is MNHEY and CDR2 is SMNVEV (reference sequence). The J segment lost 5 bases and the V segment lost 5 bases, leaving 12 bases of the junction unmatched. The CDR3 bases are TGTGCCAGCAGTCAACGAAGCGGGAGGGCCCAGGACAATGAGCAGTTCTTC. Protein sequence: CASSQRSGRAQDNEQFF.

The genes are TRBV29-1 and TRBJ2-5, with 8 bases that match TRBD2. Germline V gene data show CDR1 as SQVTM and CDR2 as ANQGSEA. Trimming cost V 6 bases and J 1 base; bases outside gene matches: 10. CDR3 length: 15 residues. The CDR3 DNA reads TGCAGCGTCTCGGGAGGGAGGGTGCGCCAAGAGACCCAGTACTTC. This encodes CSVSGGRVRQETQYF.

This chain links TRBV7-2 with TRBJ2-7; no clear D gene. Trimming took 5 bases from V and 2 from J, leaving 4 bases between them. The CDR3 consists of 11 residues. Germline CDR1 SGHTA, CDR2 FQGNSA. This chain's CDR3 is CASSATYEQYF. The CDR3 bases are TGTGCCAGCAGCGCTACCTACGAGCAGTACTTC.

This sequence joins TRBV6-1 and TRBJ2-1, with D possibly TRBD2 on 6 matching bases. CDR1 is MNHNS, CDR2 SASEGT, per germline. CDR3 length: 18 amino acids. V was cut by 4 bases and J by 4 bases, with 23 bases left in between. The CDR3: CASSGTDYARAKYNEQFF. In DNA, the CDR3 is TGTGCCAGCAGTGGAACGGACTACGCGCGGGCAAAGTACAATGAGCAGTTCTTC.

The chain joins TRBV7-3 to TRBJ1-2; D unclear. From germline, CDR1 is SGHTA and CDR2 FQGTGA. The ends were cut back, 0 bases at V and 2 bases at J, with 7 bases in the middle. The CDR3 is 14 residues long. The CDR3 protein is CASSLTFGNYGYTF. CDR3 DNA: TGTGCCAGCAGCTTAACATTTGGGAACTATGGCTACACCTTC.

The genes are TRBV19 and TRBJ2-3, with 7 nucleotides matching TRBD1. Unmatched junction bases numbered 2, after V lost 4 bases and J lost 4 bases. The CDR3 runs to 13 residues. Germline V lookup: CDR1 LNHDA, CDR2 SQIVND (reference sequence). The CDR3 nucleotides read TGTGCCAGTAGTAGGACAGGCCCAGATACGCAGTATTTT. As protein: CASSRTGPDTQYF. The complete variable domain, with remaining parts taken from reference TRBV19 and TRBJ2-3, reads DGGITQSPKYLFRKEGQNVTLSCEQNLNHDAMYWYRQDPGQGLRLIYYSQIVNDFQKGDIAEGYSVSREKKESFPLTVTSAQKNPTAFYLCASSRTGPDTQYFGPGTRLTVL.

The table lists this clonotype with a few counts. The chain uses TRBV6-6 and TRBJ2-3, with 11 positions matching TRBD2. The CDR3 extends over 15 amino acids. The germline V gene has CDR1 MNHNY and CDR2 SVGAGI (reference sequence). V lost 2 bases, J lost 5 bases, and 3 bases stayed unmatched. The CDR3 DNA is TGTGCCAGCAGTTACCCGGGACTAGCGGAAGATACGCAGTATTTT. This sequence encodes CASSYPGLAEDTQYF.

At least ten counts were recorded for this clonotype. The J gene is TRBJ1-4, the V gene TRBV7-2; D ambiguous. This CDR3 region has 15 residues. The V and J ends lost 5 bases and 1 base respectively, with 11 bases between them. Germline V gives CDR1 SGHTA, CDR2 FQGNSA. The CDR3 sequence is CASSPSWGTNEKLFF. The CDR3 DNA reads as TGTGCCAGCAGCCCTAGCTGGGGAACTAATGAAAAACTGTTTTTT. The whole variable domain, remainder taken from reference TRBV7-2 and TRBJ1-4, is GAGVSQSPSNKVTEKGKDVELRCDPISGHTALYWYRQSLGQGLEFLIYFQGNSAPDKSGLPSDRFSAERTGGSVSTLTIQRTQQEDSAVYLCASSPSWGTNEKLFFGSGTQLSVL.

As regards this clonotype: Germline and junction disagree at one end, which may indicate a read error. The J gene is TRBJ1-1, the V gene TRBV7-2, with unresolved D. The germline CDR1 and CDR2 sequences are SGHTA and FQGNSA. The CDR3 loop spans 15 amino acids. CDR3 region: CASSYPGARNTEDFF. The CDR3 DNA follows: TGTGCCAGCAGTTACCCAGGAGCCAGGAACACTGAAGATTTCTTC. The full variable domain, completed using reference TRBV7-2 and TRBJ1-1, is GAGVSQSPSNKVTEKGKDVELRCDPISGHTALYWYRQSLGQGLEFLIYFQGNSAPDKSGLPSDRFSAERTGGSVSTLTIQRTQQEDSAVYLCASSYPGARNTEDFFGQGTRLTVV.

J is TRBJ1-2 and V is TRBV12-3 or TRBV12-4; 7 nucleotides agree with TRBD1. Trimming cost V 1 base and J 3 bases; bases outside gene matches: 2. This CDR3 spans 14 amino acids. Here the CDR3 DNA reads TGTGCCAGCAGTTTAGGTACAGGGGACTATGGCTACACCTTC. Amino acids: CASSLGTGDYGYTF.

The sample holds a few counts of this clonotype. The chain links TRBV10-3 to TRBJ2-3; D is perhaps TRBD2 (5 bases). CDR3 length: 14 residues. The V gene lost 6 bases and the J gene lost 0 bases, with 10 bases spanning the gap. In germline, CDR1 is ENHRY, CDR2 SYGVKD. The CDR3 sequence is CAIRRELSTDTQYF. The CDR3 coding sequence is TGTGCCATCAGGAGGGAGTTAAGCACAGATACGCAGTATTTT.

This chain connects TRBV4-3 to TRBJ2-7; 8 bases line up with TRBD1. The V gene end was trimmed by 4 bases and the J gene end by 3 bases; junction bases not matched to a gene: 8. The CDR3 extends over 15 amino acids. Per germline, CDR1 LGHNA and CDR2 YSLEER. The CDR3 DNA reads TGCGCCAGCAGCCTCACCCGGGACAGGAGCTACGAGCAGTACTTC. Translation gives CASSLTRDRSYEQYF.

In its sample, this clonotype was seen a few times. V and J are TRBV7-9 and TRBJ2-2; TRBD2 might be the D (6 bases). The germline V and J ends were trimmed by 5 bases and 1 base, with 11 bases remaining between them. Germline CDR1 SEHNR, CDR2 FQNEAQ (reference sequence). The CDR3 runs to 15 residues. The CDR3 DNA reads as TGTGCCAGCAGCCAGCCTAGCGAGAACACCGGGGAGCTGTTTTTT. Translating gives CASSQPSENTGELFF.

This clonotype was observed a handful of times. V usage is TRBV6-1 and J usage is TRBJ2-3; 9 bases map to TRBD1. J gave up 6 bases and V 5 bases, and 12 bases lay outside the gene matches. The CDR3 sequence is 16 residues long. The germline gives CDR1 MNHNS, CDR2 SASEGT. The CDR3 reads CASSQGTGQVSDTQYF. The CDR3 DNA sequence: TGTGCCAGCAGTCAAGGGACAGGGCAGGTATCCGATACGCAGTATTTT.

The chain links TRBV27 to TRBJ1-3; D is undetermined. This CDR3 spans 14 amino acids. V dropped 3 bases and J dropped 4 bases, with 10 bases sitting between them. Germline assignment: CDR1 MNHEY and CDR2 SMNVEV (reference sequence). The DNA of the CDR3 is TGTGCCAGCAGTTTCGGGCCGTCGGGAAACACCATATATTTT. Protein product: CASSFGPSGNTIYF.

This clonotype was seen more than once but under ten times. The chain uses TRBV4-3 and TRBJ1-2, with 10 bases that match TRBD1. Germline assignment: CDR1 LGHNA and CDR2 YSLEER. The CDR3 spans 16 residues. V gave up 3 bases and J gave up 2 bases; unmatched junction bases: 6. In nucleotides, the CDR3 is TGCGCCAGCAGCCAGGCCCCGGGACAGGGGAACTATGGCTACACCTTC. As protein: CASSQAPGQGNYGYTF.